This passage covers 9 T cell receptor beta chains from one sample sequenced in a study of T cells after yellow fever vaccination. MiXCR, applied by TCRdb to the 5' RACE reads, yields one record per CDR3 protein. In the table there are approximately 250,000 distinct CDR3 sequences, around 4.9% of which are singletons. The sequenced sample was CD4+ T cells sorted from PBMCs, obtained on the day of the yellow fever booster vaccination. The origin of the receptors is a man aged 18 to 29 who received the YFV17D yellow fever vaccine.

The chain recombines TRBV5-1 with TRBJ2-7; 9 nucleotides match TRBD1. Germline CDR1 is SGHRS and CDR2 is YFSETQ. Unmatched junction bases numbered 5, after V lost 4 bases and J lost 0 bases. This CDR3 has 15 amino acids. As DNA, the CDR3 is TGCGCCAGCAGCCGGCCGGGACAGGGCTCCTACGAGCAGTACTTC. It encodes CASSRPGQGSYEQYF. The full variable domain, completed using reference TRBV5-1 and TRBJ2-7, is KAGVTQTPRYLIKTRGQQVTLSCSPISGHRSVSWYQQTPGQGLQFLFEYFSETQRNKGNFPGRFSGRQFSNSRSEMNVSTLELGDSALYLCASSRPGQGSYEQYFGPGTRLTVT.

J is TRBJ1-3 and V is TRBV4-2; D might be TRBD1 (5 bases). Between the trimmed V and J ends, which lost 1 base and 0 bases, there was a span of 10 bases. CDR1 is LGHNA, CDR2 YNFKEQ, per germline. This CDR3 contains 16 residues. In nucleotides, the CDR3 is TGTGCCAGCAGCCAAGGCAGACAGTTCTCTGGAAACACCATATATTTT. Translating it yields CASSQGRQFSGNTIYF.

The table lists this clonotype with a few counts. This chain joins TRBV5-1 and TRBJ2-3; 10 nucleotides line up with TRBD2. The CDR3 is 17 residues long. Germline values: CDR1 SGHRS, CDR2 YFSETQ. V was pared by 2 bases and J by 2 bases, with 8 bases of the junction left unmatched. The CDR3 region has the DNA TGCGCCAGCAGCTTATCAGGACTAGCGGCACTCACAGATACGCAGTATTTT. Translating it yields CASSLSGLAALTDTQYF. Variable domain in full (rest from reference TRBV5-1 and TRBJ2-3): KAGVTQTPRYLIKTRGQQVTLSCSPISGHRSVSWYQQTPGQGLQFLFEYFSETQRNKGNFPGRFSGRQFSNSRSEMNVSTLELGDSALYLCASSLSGLAALTDTQYFGPGTRLTVL.

This rearrangement joins TRBV20-1 to TRBJ2-3; D unresolved. The CDR3 consists of 14 residues. V was pared by 6 bases and J by 1 base, with 14 bases between. CDR1 is DFQATT and CDR2 is SNEGSKA in the germline V gene (reference sequence). Here the CDR3 reads CSAPRAEGTDTQYF. The CDR3 bases are TGCAGTGCCCCCCGCGCCGAGGGCACAGATACGCAGTATTTT.

This clonotype showed up many times. This chain connects TRBV7-9 to TRBJ2-7; 7 nucleotides match TRBD2. The CDR3 covers 14 residues. V dropped 8 bases and J dropped 0; count of bases not matched to a gene: 7. Germline loops: CDR1 SEHNR, CDR2 FQNEAQ (reference sequence). For the CDR3, the DNA is TGTGCCAGCTCCCGGGGAGGGGCCTCCTACGAGCAGTACTTC. Translation gives CASSRGGASYEQYF.

This clonotype was seen ten or more times. The chain is built from TRBV24-1 and TRBJ1-2, with a possible D match to TRBD1 (6 bases). The germline V and J ends were trimmed by 2 bases and 14 bases, with 14 bases remaining between them. Germline CDR1 reads KGHDR; CDR2 reads SFDVKD. This CDR3 comprises 12 residues. The CDR3 nucleotides are TGTGCCACCAGTGATTCCGACAGGAGGTGGACCTTC. Amino acids: CATSDSDRRWTF.

This clonotype was detected a few times. This sequence joins TRBV5-4 and TRBJ2-7, with TRBD1 as a possible D gene (6 bases). The germline V and J ends were trimmed by 4 bases and 2 bases, with 13 bases remaining between them. The length of the CDR3 is 14 residues. Per the germline V gene, CDR1 is SGHNT and CDR2 is YYREEE (reference sequence). In DNA, the CDR3 is TGTGCCAGCAGCACCGGGACAAACCCCTACGAGCAGTACTTC. It codes for CASSTGTNPYEQYF.

This clonotype turned up a few times. The V call is TRBV24-1, the J call TRBJ2-3; D uncertain. The germline V and J ends were trimmed by 7 bases and 1 base, with 8 bases remaining between them. The CDR3 extends over 13 amino acids. Germline V gene lookup returns CDR1 KGHDR and CDR2 SFDVKD. DNA for the CDR3: TGTGCCACCAGCCGGGCCGGCACAGATACGCAGTATTTT. This sequence encodes CATSRAGTDTQYF.

V gene TRBV5-1 combines with J gene TRBJ2-5, with D tentatively TRBD2 (5 bases). The CDR3 is 15 residues long. CDR1 SGHRS and CDR2 YFSETQ come from the germline V gene. V lost 0 bases and J lost 6, with 15 bases in between. CDR3 protein: CASSLGPGGLKTQYF. CDR3 bases: TGCGCCAGCAGCTTGGGGCCGGGCGGGTTGAAGACCCAGTACTTC.